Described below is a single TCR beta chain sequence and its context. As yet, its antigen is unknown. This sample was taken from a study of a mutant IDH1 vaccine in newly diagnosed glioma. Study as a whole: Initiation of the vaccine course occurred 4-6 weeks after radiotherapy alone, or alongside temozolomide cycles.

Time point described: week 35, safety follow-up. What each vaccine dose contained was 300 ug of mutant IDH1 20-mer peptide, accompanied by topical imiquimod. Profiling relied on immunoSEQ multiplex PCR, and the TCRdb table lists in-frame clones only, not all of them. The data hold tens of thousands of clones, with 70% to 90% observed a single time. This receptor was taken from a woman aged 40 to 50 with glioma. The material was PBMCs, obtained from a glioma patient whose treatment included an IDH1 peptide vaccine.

CDR3 loop: CASSSPTGLNTGELFF. Written as DNA, the CDR3 is TGTGCCAGTAGTAGCCCGACTGGACTGAACACCGGGGAGCTGTTTTTT. The chain carries TRBV19 and TRBJ2-2; TRBD2 might be the D (5 bases). The germline V gene has CDR1 LNHDA and CDR2 SQIVND (reference sequence). The CDR3 contains 16 residues. The V and J ends lost 4 bases and 1 base respectively, with 13 bases between them.